This TCR beta chain was profiled in a study of T cell changes during pregnancy in multiple sclerosis. The data were produced by immunoSEQ multiplex PCR, yet TCRdb's version contains in-frame clones alone and is incomplete. The repertoire holds some 50,000 clones, roughly 90% seen once, with approximately 1.4% in the top ten. Germline values: CDR1 MNHNS, CDR2 SASEGT. CDR3 length: 15 amino acids. The trim removed 3 bases at V and 5 bases at J, leaving 6 bases unmatched. This TCR derives from a female donor in good health, enrolled as a control in a pregnancy study. Material: peripheral blood, obtained in the first trimester of pregnancy. The genes are TRBV6-1 and TRBJ1-2, with 10 nucleotides matching TRBD1. CDR3 DNA sequence: TGTGCCAGCAGTGAGCCGGGACAGGGGAGGTATGGCTACACCTTC. Translated, it gives CASSEPGQGRYGYTF.